This TCR beta chain was identified during a study of T cells in Graves' hyperthyroidism and ophthalmopathy. Study-wide findings and caveats: Blood samples included most of the expanded thyroid clonotypes exceeding 0.001.

Comments on this clonotype: What it recognizes is unknown.

TCR beta CDR3 regions were amplified from RNA. A first-round RT-PCR of the TCR CDR3 used the HTBI primer set. Each CDR3 protein is one row after TCRdb ran MiXCR on the multiplex PCR reads. This sample has under 350,000 distinct CDR3 sequences, with approximately 15% found just once. This CDR3 comprises 12 residues. Germline trimming cut 6 bases from V and 9 bases from J; bases unmatched to any gene: 6. CDR1 is DFQATT, CDR2 SNEGSKA, per germline (reference sequence). This TCR was sampled from a woman aged 55-75 years with Graves' ophthalmopathy. This chain joins TRBV20-1 and TRBJ2-1, with 9 bases fitting TRBD2. The sample consisted of blood. The CDR3: CSAAGGPGEQFF. In DNA, the CDR3 is TGCAGTGCCGCGGGAGGGCCTGGTGAGCAGTTCTTC.